The 3 T cell receptor beta chains in this list originate from one sample, sequenced in a study of control samples from healthy donors and cancer patients (TCRdb year 2020). The protocol used for the library was the immunoSEQ multiplex PCR assay. TCRdb stores this immuneACCESS table with in-frame sequences only. Part of the clones is absent; in the studies checked, under half of the shortfall reflects unresolved V genes, and no reason is known for the rest. The sample data list 190,000 or so clones, and roughly 91% of these were observed just once. The top ten clones comprise roughly 1.5% of the sample. Sequencing was performed on blood. These receptors all come from a man younger than 35 in good health.

This chain connects TRBV7-5 to TRBJ2-7; TRBD1 is the table's D call, not checked against the DNA. TRBV7-5 is given as a pseudogene. This CDR3 is built from 15 residues. In DNA form, the CDR3 reads TGTGCCAGAAGCTCCCAGGGGGCCGGATGCTACGAGCAGTACTTC. Its protein is CARSSQGAGCYEQYF.

This chain joins TRBV30 and TRBJ1-6; D unresolved. CDR3 length: 13 amino acids. The V end was cut by 5 bases, the J end by 7 bases, with 12 bases between. Germline loops: CDR1 GTSNPN, CDR2 SVGIG (reference sequence). The CDR3 loop is CAWGVIENSPLHF. As DNA, the CDR3 is TGTGCCTGGGGGGTTATAGAAAATTCACCCCTCCACTTT. Full variable domain (rest looked up from reference TRBV30 and TRBJ1-6): SQTIHQWPATLVQPVGSPLSLECTVEGTSNPNLYWYRQAAGRGLQLLFYSVGIGQISSEVPQNLSASRPQDRQFILSSKKLLLSDSGFYLCAWGVIENSPLHFGNGTRLTVT.

This clone was recorded once. The chain links TRBV6-5 to TRBJ1-6; D is perhaps TRBD1 (6 bases). The CDR3 loop spans 12 amino acids. V was shortened by 4 bases and J by 8 bases, with 6 bases between the two germline ends. Germline CDR1 reads MNHEY; CDR2 reads SVGAGI. Written as DNA, the CDR3 is TGTGCCAGCAGTTCAGGGGATTCACCCCTCCACTTT. It translates to CASSSGDSPLHF.